This T cell receptor beta chain was obtained from a study of OX40 agonist ivuxolimab in advanced cancers. The overall study: An agonistic human IgG2 monoclonal antibody against OX40 (CD134) was given. Dose-escalation subjects each had hepatocellular carcinoma, melanoma, renal cell or head and neck cancer. Anti-PD-1, anti-PD-L1 or anti-CTLA-4 therapy given earlier was allowed, and 40% had some. Notes on the study in general: The CD4+ and CD8+ T cells in the blood had expanded clonally by week 6 at 0.1 to 3.0 mg/kg.

The V end lost 2 bases, the J end lost 10 bases, and 19 bases lay between the germline ends. CDR1 is SGHNT and CDR2 is YYREEE in the germline V gene (reference sequence). This CDR3 is 16 amino acids long. Method: immunoSEQ multiplex PCR; TCRdb's copy keeps in-frame clones and lacks some. The repertoire includes almost 70,000 clones, 60% to 85% of them detected once, and approximately 2.1% sits in the top ten. This clone was recorded only once. The antigen remains undetermined. The source was CD4+ or CD8+ T cells sorted from blood, collected in a trial of the OX40 agonist ivuxolimab. The chain joins TRBV5-4 to TRBJ1-6; possibly TRBD1 for D (5 bases). The sequence was collected from an adult with an advanced solid tumor such as melanoma, head and neck, liver or kidney cancer. CDR3 in amino acids: CASSLGLGTLSSPLHF. CDR3 in DNA: TGTGCCAGCAGCTTAGGGTTAGGGACGTTATCCTCACCCCTCCACTTT.